These T cell receptor beta chains were read from a single sample in a study of shared clonotypes between healthy human individuals. Here immunoSEQ multiplex PCR was the method, and the copy in TCRdb shows in-frame clones only, minus some. The table includes some 800,000 clones, 85% to 95% detected once. Material: naive CD8+ T cells sorted from blood. The receptor set was obtained from a man younger than 40 in good health. The CDR3 runs from the conserved cysteine through the conserved F or W. Fields, in order: CDR3 protein, CDR3 DNA, D gene, clone size, V gene, J gene. D genes are given only for firm matches. Some rows mark clone size as missing; the rest say once, few, many or name a class of expanded clone.

CASSLDSNTGELFF	TGTGCCAGCAGCTTAGACTCAAACACCGGGGAGCTGTTTTTT	-	once	TRBV7-9	TRBJ2-2
CASSLSEDTGELFF	TGTGCCAGCAGCTTATCTGAGGACACCGGGGAGCTGTTTTTT	-	-	TRBV7-7	TRBJ2-2
CASSPEGGQGTTRTYEQYF	TGTGCCAGCAGCCCAGAGGGGGGACAGGGGACTACCCGGACCTACGAGCAGTACTTC	TRBD1	-	TRBV13	TRBJ2-7
CASSEKSGDPTDTQYF	TGTGCCAGCAGTGAAAAGTCGGGGGATCCCACAGATACGCAGTATTTT	-	once	TRBV6-4	TRBJ2-3
CASSSTTGTGVEQFF	TGTGCCAGCAGCTCTACAACCGGGACAGGGGTTGAGCAGTTCTTC	TRBD1	-	TRBV7-9	TRBJ2-1
CASSLASGITYEQYF	TGTGCCAGCAGCTTAGCTAGCGGGATAACCTACGAGCAGTACTTC	TRBD2	-	TRBV7-2	TRBJ2-7
CATRGPSYEQYF	TGTGCCACCCGGGGACCCTCCTACGAGCAGTACTTC	-	once	TRBV28	TRBJ2-7
CSVAGFAYEQYF	TGCAGCGTTGCGGGATTCGCCTACGAGCAGTACTTC	-	-	TRBV29-1	TRBJ2-7
CASSSRGNEQFF	TGCGCCAGCAGCTCCAGGGGAAATGAGCAGTTCTTC	-	-	TRBV4-3	TRBJ2-1
CASSCRRNTEAFF	TGTGCCAGCAGCTGCCGGAGGAACACTGAAGCTTTCTTT	-	-	TRBV21-1	TRBJ1-1
CASSGGQAQSYEQYF	TGCGCCAGCAGTGGTGGACAGGCACAATCCTACGAGCAGTACTTC	TRBD1	-	TRBV5-1	TRBJ2-7
CASGTDNFLSGANVLTF	TGTGCCTCCGGGACCGACAATTTCCTCTCTGGGGCCAACGTCCTGACTTTC	-	-	TRBV10-3	TRBJ2-6
CASSVDRGASYEQYF	TGTGCCAGCAGTGTAGACAGGGGGGCTTCCTACGAGCAGTACTTC	TRBD1	-	TRBV6-1	TRBJ2-7
CASSEYRAGGPTEQYF	TGTGCCAGCAGTGAATACCGAGCGGGAGGGCCCACCGAGCAGTACTTC	TRBD2	few	TRBV25-1	TRBJ2-7
CASSWGSAGNTIYF	TGTGCCAGCAGCTGGGGATCTGCTGGAAACACCATATATTTT	-	-	TRBV5-6	TRBJ1-3
CSVEDWIAGEEDEQFF	TGCAGCGTTGAAGACTGGATAGCGGGAGAAGAAGATGAGCAGTTCTTC	TRBD2	-	TRBV29-1	TRBJ2-1
CASSPSHVRGNQPQHF	TGTGCCAGCAGCCCCTCCCACGTTAGGGGCAATCAGCCCCAGCATTTT	-	-	TRBV28	TRBJ1-5
CTSWNTEAFF	TGCACCAGCTGGAACACTGAAGCTTTCTTT	-	-	TRBV1	TRBJ1-1
CASSQDPSGATSAEFF	TGCGCCAGCAGCCAAGATCCTAGCGGGGCCACCTCGGCGGAGTTCTTC	TRBD2	-	TRBV4-1	TRBJ2-7
CASSLGANSYEQYF	TGTGCCAGCAGCTTAGGGGCTAACTCCTACGAGCAGTACTTC	-	-	TRBV7-6	TRBJ2-7
CASSRPRGLSYNEQFF	TGTGCCAGCAGCCGCCCAAGAGGGCTCTCCTACAATGAGCAGTTCTTC	-	-	TRBV7-9	TRBJ2-1
CASSFKGSGNTIYF	TGTGCCAGCAGTTTCAAGGGATCTGGAAACACCATATATTTT	-	-	TRBV28	TRBJ1-3
CASRSLSENSYEQYF	TGTGCCAGCAGATCTTTGTCAGAAAACTCCTACGAGCAGTACTTC	-	-	TRBV28	TRBJ2-7
CASSFHGTGEGGELFF	TGTGCCAGCAGCTTTCATGGGACAGGGGAAGGCGGGGAGCTGTTTTTT	TRBD1	-	TRBV7-9	TRBJ2-2
CASSLGGSYNEQFF	TGTGCCAGCAGTTTGGGGGGGAGCTACAATGAGCAGTTCTTC	TRBD2	once	TRBV27	TRBJ2-1
CASSFGAEKNYEQYF	TGTGCCAGCAGCTTCGGAGCAGAAAAAAACTACGAGCAGTACTTC	-	-	TRBV7-9	TRBJ2-7
CARNSPTSGSRSGELFF	TGCGCCAGGAACTCCCCGACTAGCGGGAGTAGGTCCGGGGAGCTGTTTTTT	TRBD2	-	TRBV10-1	TRBJ2-2
CASSLVAGGYEQYF	TGTGCCAGCAGCCTTGTAGCGGGAGGCTACGAGCAGTACTTC	TRBD2	-	TRBV5-4	TRBJ2-7
CASSTAGSGNTIYF	TGTGCCAGCAGCACCGCCGGCTCTGGAAACACCATATATTTT	-	-	TRBV5-6	TRBJ1-3
CASSQTIPGQGNSLSYEQYF	TGCGCCAGCAGCCAGACTATACCGGGACAGGGTAACTCACTCTCCTACGAGCAGTACTTC	TRBD1	once	TRBV4-1	TRBJ2-7
CASSFGSGADTQYF	TGTGCCAGCAGTTTTGGATCAGGGGCAGATACGCAGTATTTT	-	-	TRBV28	TRBJ2-3
CASSSFWTAEKLFF	TGTGCCAGCAGTTCCTTTTGGACAGCTGAAAAACTGTTTTTT	-	-	TRBV27	TRBJ1-4
CASSSAGSSYEQYF	TGTGCCAGCAGTTCCGCAGGGAGCTCCTACGAGCAGTACTTC	-	-	TRBV28	TRBJ2-7
CASSQTGAEQYF	TGTGCCAGCAGTCAAACAGGAGCTGAGCAGTACTTC	-	-	TRBV27	TRBJ2-7
CASSEAGEAQPQHF	TGTGCCAGCAGTGAGGCAGGGGAAGCGCAGCCCCAGCATTTT	-	many	TRBV6-1	TRBJ1-5
CASSWDRGTYNEQFF	TGCGCCAGCAGCTGGGACAGGGGGACCTACAATGAGCAGTTCTTC	TRBD1	-	TRBV5-1	TRBJ2-1
CASSLDLALYDEQFF	TGTGCCAGCAGCTTGGATCTAGCCCTTTACGATGAGCAGTTCTTC	-	-	TRBV5-4	TRBJ2-1
CASSLDSLELFF	TGTGCCAGCAGCTTGGACAGCCTCGAGCTGTTTTTT	-	once	TRBV11-2	TRBJ1-4
CASSLARVGWAGELFF	TGTGCCAGCAGCTTAGCGAGAGTAGGATGGGCCGGGGAGCTGTTTTTT	-	-	TRBV7-9	TRBJ2-2
CAQGAGTTDTQYF	TGTGCCCAGGGGGCGGGCACCACAGATACGCAGTATTTT	TRBD1	-	TRBV30	TRBJ2-3
CASSPSPRAGSYEQYF	TGTGCTAGCAGCCCATCCCCTCGTGCGGGGTCCTACGAGCAGTACTTC	-	-	TRBV7-7	TRBJ2-7
CASSLIPGTDTQYF	TGTGCCAGCAGCCTAATCCCTGGGACAGATACGCAGTATTTT	-	-	TRBV11-2	TRBJ2-3
CASSSTSGSYEQYF	TGTGCCAGTAGTTCTACTAGCGGATCATACGAGCAGTACTTC	TRBD2	-	TRBV19	TRBJ2-7
CASRPLAGNSYNEQFF	TGTGCCAGCAGACCACTAGCGGGAAACTCCTACAATGAGCAGTTCTTC	TRBD2	-	TRBV13	TRBJ2-1
CASSYYSGGYGYTF	TGTGCCAGCAGTTACTACTCCGGTGGCTATGGCTACACCTTC	-	-	TRBV6-5	TRBJ1-2
CASSMAHTGYNEQFF	TGTGCCAGTAGTATGGCCCACACAGGGTACAATGAGCAGTTCTTC	-	once	TRBV19	TRBJ2-1
CASSFRQQGPEQFF	TGTGCCAGCAGTTTCCGACAACAGGGGCCTGAGCAGTTCTTC	TRBD1	-	TRBV27	TRBJ2-1
CASSAGGELFF	TGCGCCAGCAGCGCAGGGGGGGAGCTGTTTTTT	-	-	TRBV5-1	TRBJ2-2
CASSPSTGKGTEAFF	TGTGCCAGCAGCCCCTCGACAGGGAAAGGCACTGAAGCTTTCTTT	TRBD1	-	TRBV9	TRBJ1-1
CASSNLRWEGGYEQYF	TGTGCCAGCAGCAACCTTAGGTGGGAGGGTGGCTACGAGCAGTACTTC	TRBD2	-	TRBV5-4	TRBJ2-7
CAISPETTGTILKGYGYTF	TGTGCCATCAGTCCCGAAACGACAGGGACCATCCTAAAGGGCTATGGCTACACCTTC	TRBD1	-	TRBV10-3	TRBJ1-2
CASSPTSGRSNEQFF	TGTGCCAGCAGTCCGACTAGCGGGAGATCTAATGAGCAGTTCTTC	TRBD2	-	TRBV7-9	TRBJ2-1
CASSQSPFGSRAYEQYF	TGCGCCAGCAGCCAATCTCCGTTCGGCAGTCGAGCCTACGAGCAGTACTTC	-	-	TRBV4-1	TRBJ2-7